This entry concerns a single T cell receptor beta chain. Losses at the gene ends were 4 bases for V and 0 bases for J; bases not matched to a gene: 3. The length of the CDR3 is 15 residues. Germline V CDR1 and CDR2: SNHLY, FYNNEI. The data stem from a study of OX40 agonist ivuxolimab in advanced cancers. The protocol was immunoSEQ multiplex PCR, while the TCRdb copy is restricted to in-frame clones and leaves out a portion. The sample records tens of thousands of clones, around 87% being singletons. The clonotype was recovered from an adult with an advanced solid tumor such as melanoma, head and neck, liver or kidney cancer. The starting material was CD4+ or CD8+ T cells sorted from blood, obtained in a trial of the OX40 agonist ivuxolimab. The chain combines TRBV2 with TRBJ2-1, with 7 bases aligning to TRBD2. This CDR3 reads CASSVSSGSYNEQFF. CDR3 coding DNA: TGTGCCAGCAGTGTTTCTAGCGGCTCCTACAATGAGCAGTTCTTC.